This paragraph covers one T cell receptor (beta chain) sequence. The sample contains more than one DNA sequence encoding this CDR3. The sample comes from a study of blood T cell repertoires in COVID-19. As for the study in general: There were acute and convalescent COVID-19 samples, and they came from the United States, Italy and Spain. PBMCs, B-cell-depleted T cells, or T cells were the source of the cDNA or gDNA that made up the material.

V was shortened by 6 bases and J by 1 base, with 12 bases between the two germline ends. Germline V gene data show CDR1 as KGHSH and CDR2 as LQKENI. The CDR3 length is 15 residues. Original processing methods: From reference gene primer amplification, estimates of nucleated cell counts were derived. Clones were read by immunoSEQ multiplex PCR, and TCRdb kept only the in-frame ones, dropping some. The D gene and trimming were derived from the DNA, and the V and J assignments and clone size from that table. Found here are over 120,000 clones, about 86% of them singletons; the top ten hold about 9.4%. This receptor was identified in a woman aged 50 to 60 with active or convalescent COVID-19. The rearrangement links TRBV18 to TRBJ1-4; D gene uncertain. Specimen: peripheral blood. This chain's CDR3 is CASSPREGTNEKLFF. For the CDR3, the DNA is TGTGCCAGCTCCCCAAGGGAGGGAACTAATGAAAAACTGTTTTTT.